The T cell receptor (beta chain) under discussion was sequenced for a study of post-analysis software for immune sequencing data. The sample holds a few counts of this clonotype. Unique molecular identifiers had been added to the TCR beta cDNA libraries. Using its own MiXCR run on the PCR reads, TCRdb lists one record per CDR3 protein. In the table there are around 500,000 distinct CDR3 sequences, about a third of which are singletons. The receptor's source is a girl aged 2-17 years with multiple sclerosis. Input material: blood.

The CDR3 region has the DNA TGTGCCACCAGCAGAGCTACTAGCGGGGGTGGGACCCAGTACTTC. It specifies CATSRATSGGGTQYF. The gene calls are TRBV15 and TRBJ2-5; 11 bases line up with TRBD2. The J segment lost 7 bases and the V segment lost 1 base, leaving 5 bases of the junction unmatched. This CDR3 is 15 amino acids long. From germline, CDR1 is LNHNV and CDR2 YYDKDF (reference sequence).